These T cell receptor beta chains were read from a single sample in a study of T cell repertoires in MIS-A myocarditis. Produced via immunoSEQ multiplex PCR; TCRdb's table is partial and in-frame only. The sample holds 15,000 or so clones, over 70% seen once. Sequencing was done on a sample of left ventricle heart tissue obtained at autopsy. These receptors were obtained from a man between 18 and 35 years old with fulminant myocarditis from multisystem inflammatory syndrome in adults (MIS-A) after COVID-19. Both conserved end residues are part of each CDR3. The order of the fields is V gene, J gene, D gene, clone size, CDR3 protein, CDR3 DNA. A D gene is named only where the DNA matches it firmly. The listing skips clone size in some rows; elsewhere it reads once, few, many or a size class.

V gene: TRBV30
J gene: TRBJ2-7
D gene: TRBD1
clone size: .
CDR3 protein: CAWRRGRVEQYF
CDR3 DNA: TGTGCCTGGAGAAGGGGGCGCGTCGAGCAGTACTTC

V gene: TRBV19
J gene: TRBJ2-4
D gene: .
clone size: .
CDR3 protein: CASSRRGEAKNIQYF
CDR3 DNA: TGTGCCAGTAGCCGGAGGGGGGAGGCCAAAAACATTCAGTACTTC

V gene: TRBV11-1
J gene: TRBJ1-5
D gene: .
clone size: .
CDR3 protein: CASSWGGGQPQHF
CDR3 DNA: TGTGCCAGCAGCTGGGGGGGAGGTCAGCCCCAGCATTTT

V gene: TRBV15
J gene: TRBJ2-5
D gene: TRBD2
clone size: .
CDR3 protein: CATSRLAGVQETQYF
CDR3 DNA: TGTGCCACCAGCAGACTAGCGGGAGTTCAAGAGACCCAGTACTTC

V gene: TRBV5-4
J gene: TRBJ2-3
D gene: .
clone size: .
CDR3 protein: CASSAGRGDTDTQYF
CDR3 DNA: TGTGCCAGCAGCGCGGGTAGGGGCGACACAGATACGCAGTATTTT

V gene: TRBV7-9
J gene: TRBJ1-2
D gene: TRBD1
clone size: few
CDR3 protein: CASSIQGANYGYTF
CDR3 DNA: TGTGCCAGCAGCATACAGGGGGCGAACTATGGCTACACCTTC

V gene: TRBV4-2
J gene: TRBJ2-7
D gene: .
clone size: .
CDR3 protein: CASRLPRDKVYEQYF
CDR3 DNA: TGTGCCAGCCGGTTGCCCCGGGACAAAGTCTACGAGCAGTACTTC

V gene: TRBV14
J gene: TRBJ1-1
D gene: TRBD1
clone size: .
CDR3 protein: CASSQVFGTGYTEAFF
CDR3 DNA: TGTGCCAGCAGCCAAGTTTTCGGGACAGGGTACACTGAAGCTTTCTTT

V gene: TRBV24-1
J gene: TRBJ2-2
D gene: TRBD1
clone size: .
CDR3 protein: CATSDLPGQGITGELFF
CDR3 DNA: TGTGCCACCAGTGATTTGCCTGGACAGGGGATAACCGGGGAGCTGTTTTTT

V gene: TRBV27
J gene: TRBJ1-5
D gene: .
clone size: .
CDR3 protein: CASSALPAGGQHF
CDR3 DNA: TGTGCCAGCAGTGCACTCCCGGCGGGGGGCCAGCATTTT

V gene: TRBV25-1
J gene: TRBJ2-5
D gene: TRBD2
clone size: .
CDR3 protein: CASSPPTSGQETQYF
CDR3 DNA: TGTGCCAGCAGTCCCCCGACTAGCGGCCAAGAGACCCAGTACTTC

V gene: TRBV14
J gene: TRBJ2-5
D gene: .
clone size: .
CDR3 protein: CASNQGVKGTQYF
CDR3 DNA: TGTGCCAGCAATCAGGGAGTGAAAGGGACCCAGTACTTC

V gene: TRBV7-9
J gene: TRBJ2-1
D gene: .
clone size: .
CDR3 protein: CASSFPERTEQFF
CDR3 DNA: TGTGCCAGCAGCTTCCCGGAGCGGACTGAGCAGTTCTTC

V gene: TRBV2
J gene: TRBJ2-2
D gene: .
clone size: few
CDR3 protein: CASSARVRTGELFF
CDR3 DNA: TGTGCCAGCAGTGCCAGGGTGAGGACCGGGGAGCTGTTTTTT

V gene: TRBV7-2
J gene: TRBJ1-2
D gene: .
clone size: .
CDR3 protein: CASSLAPGQNGYTF
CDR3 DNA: TGTGCCAGCAGCTTAGCGCCTGGGCAGAATGGCTACACCTTC

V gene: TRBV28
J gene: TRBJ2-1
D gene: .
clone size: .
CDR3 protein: CAVGRRSSYNEQFF
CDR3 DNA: TGTGCCGTGGGACGGAGGAGCTCCTACAATGAGCAGTTCTTC

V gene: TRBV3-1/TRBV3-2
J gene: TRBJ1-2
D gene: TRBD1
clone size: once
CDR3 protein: CASSQGQGGGYGYTF
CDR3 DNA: TGTGCCAGCAGCCAAGGACAGGGGGGAGGCTATGGCTACACCTTC

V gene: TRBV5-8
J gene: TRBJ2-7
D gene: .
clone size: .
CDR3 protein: CASSLVGDKAYEQYF
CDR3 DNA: TGTGCCAGCAGCTTGGTTGGGGATAAAGCCTACGAGCAGTACTTC

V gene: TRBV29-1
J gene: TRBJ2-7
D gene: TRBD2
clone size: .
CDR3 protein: CSVNLADSYEQYF
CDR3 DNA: TGCAGCGTGAATCTAGCGGACTCCTACGAGCAGTACTTC

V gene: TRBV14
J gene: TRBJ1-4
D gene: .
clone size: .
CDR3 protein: CASSRPTGFPNEKLFF
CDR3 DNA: TGTGCCAGCAGCCGACCGACAGGCTTCCCTAATGAAAAACTGTTTTTT

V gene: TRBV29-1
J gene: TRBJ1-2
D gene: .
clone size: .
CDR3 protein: CSVGGPFYGYTF
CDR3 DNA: TGCAGCGTTGGGGGACCCTTTTATGGCTACACCTTC

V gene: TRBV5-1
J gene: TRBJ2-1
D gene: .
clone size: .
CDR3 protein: CASSLAQVLRAEQFF
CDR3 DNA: TGCGCCAGCAGCTTGGCGCAGGTACTCCGGGCCGAGCAGTTCTTC

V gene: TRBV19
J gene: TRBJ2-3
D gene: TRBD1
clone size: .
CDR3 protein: CASSLQGRTSTDTQYF
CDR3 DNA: TGTGCCAGTAGTCTACAGGGGCGCACTAGCACAGATACGCAGTATTTT

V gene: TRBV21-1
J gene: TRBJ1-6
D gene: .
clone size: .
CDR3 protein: CASSNGASSYNSPLHF
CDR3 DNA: TGTGCCAGCAGCAACGGTGCTAGCTCCTATAATTCACCCCTCCACTTT

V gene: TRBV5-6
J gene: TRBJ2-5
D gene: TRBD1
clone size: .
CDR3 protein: CASSLLQGAGETQYF
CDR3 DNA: TGTGCCAGCAGCTTGCTACAGGGGGCAGGGGAGACCCAGTACTTC

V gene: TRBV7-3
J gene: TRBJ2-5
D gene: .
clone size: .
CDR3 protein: CASSKNRDETQYF
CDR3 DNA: TGTGCCAGCAGCAAAAACAGGGACGAGACCCAGTACTTC

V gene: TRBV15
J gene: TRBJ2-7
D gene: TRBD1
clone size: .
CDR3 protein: CATSQRQGAVYEQYF
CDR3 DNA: TGTGCCACCAGCCAAAGGCAGGGGGCTGTCTACGAGCAGTACTTC

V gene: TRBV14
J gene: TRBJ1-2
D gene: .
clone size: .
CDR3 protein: CASSHLPRGAQDLGYTF
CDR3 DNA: TGTGCCAGCAGCCATCTCCCCCGAGGGGCCCAGGATCTCGGCTACACCTTC

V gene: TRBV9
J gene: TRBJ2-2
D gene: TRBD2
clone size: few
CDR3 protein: CASSSTSGRAFGELFF
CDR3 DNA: TGTGCCAGCAGCAGTACTAGCGGGAGGGCTTTCGGGGAGCTGTTTTTT

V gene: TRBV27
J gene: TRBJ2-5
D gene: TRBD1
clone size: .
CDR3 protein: CASSSTGGWEETQYF
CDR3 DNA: TGTGCCAGCAGCTCGACAGGGGGTTGGGAAGAGACCCAGTACTTC

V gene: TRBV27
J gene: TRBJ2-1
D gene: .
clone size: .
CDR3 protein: CASARGGTNEQFF
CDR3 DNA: TGTGCCAGCGCCAGGGGCGGGACGAATGAGCAGTTCTTC

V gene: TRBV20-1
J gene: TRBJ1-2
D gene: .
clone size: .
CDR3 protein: CSAPLSHGYTF
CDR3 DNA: TGCAGTGCACCCCTTTCCCATGGCTACACCTTC

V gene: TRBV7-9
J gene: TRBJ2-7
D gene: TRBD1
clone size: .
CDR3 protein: CASSPRTGVDEQYF
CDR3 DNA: TGTGCCAGCAGCCCCCGGACAGGGGTAGACGAGCAGTACTTC

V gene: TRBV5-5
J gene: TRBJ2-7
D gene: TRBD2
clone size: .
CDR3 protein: CASSRGLTGSSYEQYF
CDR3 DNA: TGTGCCAGCAGCCGGGGACTAACAGGTTCATCCTACGAGCAGTACTTC

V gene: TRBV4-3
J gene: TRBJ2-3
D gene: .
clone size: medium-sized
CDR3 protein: CASSQDPRTTDTQYF
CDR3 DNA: TGCGCCAGCAGCCAAGATCCCCGGACCACAGATACGCAGTATTTT

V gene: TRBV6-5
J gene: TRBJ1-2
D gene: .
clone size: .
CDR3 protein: CASSYSRIVADGYTF
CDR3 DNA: TGTGCCAGCAGTTACTCGAGAATTGTTGCGGATGGCTACACCTTC

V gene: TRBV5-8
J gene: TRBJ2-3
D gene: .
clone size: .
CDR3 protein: CASSLGSWDTQYF
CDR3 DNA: TGTGCCAGCAGCTTGGGGTCTTGGGATACGCAGTATTTT